Only a few counts were recorded for the clone carrying this T cell receptor (beta chain). Its antigen is as yet unknown. TCRdb re-analysed the RT-PCR reads in MiXCR, keeping a single row per CDR3 protein. The sample has about 800,000 distinct CDR3 sequences; over 20% are singletons. This sample is part of a study of response to subunit inactivated influenza vaccine. Study-level results: It was suggested by the authors that few new T cells are recruited by each seasonal influenza vaccination.

J lost 7 bases, V lost 5 bases, and 3 bases had no gene match. Looked up from germline, CDR1 is MNHNS and CDR2 is SASEGT. The CDR3 loop spans 13 amino acids. The chain combines TRBV6-1 with TRBJ2-2; 8 bases line up with TRBD1. This TCR was sampled from a man aged 45-65 years who received an inactivated influenza vaccine. The source material was PBMCs from blood, sampled roughly 5 days after vaccination. The CDR3 DNA follows: TGTGCCAGCAGTACAGGGGGAGTCGGGGAGCTGTTTTTT. Its translation is CASSTGGVGELFF.